Shown below are 5 T cell receptor beta chains from a single sample sequenced in a study of blood T cell repertoires in COVID-19. Repertoires were generated with immunoSEQ multiplex PCR, while TCRdb's copy carries only in-frame clones and drops some. The sample comprises about 82,000 clones, just under 80% of which are singletons, and about a third rests with the top ten. Sequencing was performed on peripheral blood. These receptors all stem from a man aged 55 to 69 with COVID-19, enrolled during active disease.

The J gene is TRBJ1-3, the V gene TRBV11-2; D unresolved. The germline gives CDR1 SGHAT, CDR2 FQNNGV. The CDR3 consists of 16 residues. The V gene lost 5 bases and the J gene lost 0 bases, with 14 bases spanning the gap. This CDR3 is CASSLNGGGSGNTIYF. The CDR3 DNA reads as TGTGCCAGCAGCCTAAACGGCGGAGGCTCTGGAAACACCATATATTTT.

The CDR3 spells CASSSPGTSGVEQYF. CDR3 nucleotides: TGTGCCAGCAGTTCCCCCGGGACTAGCGGGGTGGAGCAGTACTTC. The chain recombines TRBV6-1 with TRBJ2-7; TRBD2 aligns across 13 bases. Germline CDR1 reads MNHNS; CDR2 reads SASEGT. With 5 bases clipped from V and 7 bases from J, the junction kept 8 bases outside the gene matches. This CDR3 comprises 15 residues.

V usage is TRBV27 and J usage is TRBJ2-7; perhaps TRBD2 as D (6 bases). Deletions cut 6 bases from V and 4 bases from J, with 13 bases between. The CDR3 sequence is 13 residues long. Looked up from germline, CDR1 is MNHEY and CDR2 is SMNVEV (reference sequence). Here the CDR3 DNA reads TGTGCCAGCAGCCCGGGACTCACGTACGAGCAGTACTTC. This translates into CASSPGLTYEQYF.

This clone was seen just once. The chain combines TRBV9 with TRBJ1-3; 7 nucleotides match TRBD1. In germline, CDR1 is SGDLS, CDR2 YYNGEE. The junction had 10 bases not matched to a gene; V was cut back by 4 bases and J by 0 bases. The CDR3 covers 17 residues. The CDR3 nucleotides are TGTGCCAGCAGCCTCGGGACAGCCTACCCCTCTGGAAACACCATATATTTT. Translation gives CASSLGTAYPSGNTIYF.

The rearrangement joins TRBV21-1 to TRBJ1-6; the D segment call TRBD1 is taken from the table without a DNA check. TRBV21-1 is designated a pseudogene. CDR3 size: 19 residues. The DNA of the CDR3 is TGTGCCAGCAGCAAATCGACGGACAAGGCCGATCTTTATAATTCACCCCTCCACTTT. This encodes CASSKSTDKADLYNSPLHF.